The next 28 T cell receptor beta chains were all read from a single sample in a study of sequential checkpoint blockade in melanoma. Assay: immunoSEQ multiplex PCR; the TCRdb copy retains only in-frame clones and omits some. This sample carries over 5,000 clones, about 30% of them seen once, and the ten largest clones take about a fifth. Treatment indicated: randomized to nivolumab then ipilimumab (arm A) or the reverse (arm B). The starting material was tumor tissue (inferred from file names), obtained from a patient given nivolumab and ipilimumab in sequence. These receptors originate from a human donor with melanoma.

This clone is labeled as medium-sized. The rearrangement uses TRBV6-8 and TRBJ1-1; D may be TRBD1 (6 bases). The germline V gene encodes CDR1 MNHGY and CDR2 SAAAGT. This CDR3 contains 14 residues. Trimming left V 4 bases short and J 1 base short, with 10 bases between. The CDR3, as DNA: TGTGCCAGCAGTTTATTCAGGGGGAACACTGAAGCTTTCTTT. Protein sequence: CASSLFRGNTEAFF.

This clone turned up a few times. The DNA of the CDR3 is TGTGCCTGGAGTCTTGAGGGGGTTGTCTATAATTCACCCCTCCACTTT. This encodes CAWSLEGVVYNSPLHF. The V and J genes are TRBV30 and TRBJ1-6, with TRBD1 as a possible D gene (6 bases). The CDR3 is made up of 16 amino acids. V lost 2 bases and J lost 3, with 14 bases in between. Germline V CDR1 and CDR2: GTSNPN, SVGIG (reference sequence).

This clone was recorded a few times. The V and J genes are TRBV28 and TRBJ2-2; possibly TRBD2 for D (6 bases). Germline CDR1 MDHEN, CDR2 SYDVKM. V gave up 1 base and J gave up 6 bases, with 12 bases separating them. The CDR3 consists of 15 residues. The CDR3 sequence: CASSLLRDKPGELFF. In DNA, the CDR3 is TGTGCCAGCAGTTTATTGCGGGATAAGCCCGGGGAGCTGTTTTTT.

This clone was recorded a few times. This chain links TRBV6-8 with TRBJ2-3; D possibly corresponds to TRBD1 (5 bases). Deletions cut 5 bases from V and 4 bases from J, with 13 bases between. Germline V gene sequence: CDR1 MNHGY, CDR2 SAAAGT. There are 14 residues in the CDR3. DNA of the CDR3: TGTGCCAGCAGTAGAGAACTCAGGGCAGATACGCAGTATTTT. This sequence encodes CASSRELRADTQYF.

Many counts were recorded for this clone. This chain connects TRBV11-3 to TRBJ1-2; 8 nucleotides line up with TRBD1. The CDR3 loop spans 16 amino acids. With 3 bases clipped from V and 4 bases from J, the junction kept 10 bases outside the gene matches. The germline CDR1 and CDR2 sequences are SGHNT and YENEEA. CDR3 nucleotide sequence: TGTGCCAGCAGCTTGGGGCCAGGGGGCGCGGGCTATGGCTACACCTTC. Protein product: CASSLGPGGAGYGYTF. The full variable domain, completed using reference TRBV11-3 and TRBJ1-2, is EAGVVQSPRYKIIEKKQPVAFWCNPISGHNTLYWYLQNLGQGPELLIRYENEEAVDDSQLPKDRFSAERLKGVDSTLKIQPAELGDSAVYLCASSLGPGGAGYGYTFGSGTRLTVV.

The chain employs TRBV9 and TRBJ2-2; D is perhaps TRBD1 (5 bases). The CDR3 spans 12 residues. With 5 bases removed from V and 5 bases from J, the gap between germline ends came to 7 bases. The germline gives CDR1 SGDLS, CDR2 YYNGEE. The CDR3 DNA reads as TGTGCCAGCAGTAAGGGGACCGGGGAGCTGTTTTTT. Amino acid sequence: CASSKGTGELFF.

By frequency in the sample, this clone is medium-sized. This sequence joins TRBV19 and TRBJ2-1; 7 nucleotides agree with TRBD1. The CDR3 covers 15 residues. Germline V gives CDR1 LNHDA, CDR2 SQIVND (reference sequence). V gave up 3 bases and J gave up 7 bases; unmatched junction bases: 9. The chain's CDR3 is CASSIPAGGNNEQFF. DNA for the CDR3: TGTGCCAGTAGTATTCCGGCAGGGGGAAATAATGAGCAGTTCTTC. The variable domain in full, completed from reference TRBV19 and TRBJ2-1, reads DGGITQSPKYLFRKEGQNVTLSCEQNLNHDAMYWYRQDPGQGLRLIYYSQIVNDFQKGDIAEGYSVSREKKESFPLTVTSAQKNPTAFYLCASSIPAGGNNEQFFGPGTRLTVL.

This clone is classed as medium-sized. This chain uses TRBV6-8 with TRBJ2-2, with 7 nucleotides matching TRBD1. Germline trimming cut 6 bases from V and 4 bases from J; bases unmatched to any gene: 8. Germline-derived CDR1 and CDR2 are MNHGY and SAAAGT. This CDR3 is 15 amino acids long. DNA for the CDR3: TGTGCCAGCAGGCAACAAACAGGGGTCACCGGGGAGCTGTTTTTT. It encodes CASRQQTGVTGELFF.

The rearrangement links TRBV1 to TRBJ1-4; the table's D call, TRBD1, was not checked against the DNA. TRBV1 is tagged as a pseudogene. The CDR3 has 16 amino acids. The CDR3 region has the DNA TGCGCCAGCAGCGAAGGGACAGCTAGTCTGTCTGAAAAACTGTTTTTT. Amino acids: CASSEGTASLSEKLFF.

This chain uses TRBV6-8 with TRBJ2-7; unclear D gene. The CDR3 consists of 12 residues. From germline, CDR1 is MNHGY and CDR2 SAAAGT. Between the trimmed V and J ends, which lost 6 bases and 2 bases, there was a span of 8 bases. The CDR3 loop reads CASRVQAYEQYF. The CDR3 region has the DNA TGTGCCAGCAGGGTCCAGGCCTACGAGCAGTACTTC.

This clone was counted only a few times. This chain links TRBV28 with TRBJ2-2; D might be TRBD2 (5 bases). V shed 5 bases and J shed 0 bases, with 7 bases lying between them. This CDR3 is built from 14 residues. Germline CDR1 and CDR2: MDHEN and SYDVKM. The CDR3 reads CASSSGTNTGELFF. The CDR3 nucleotides read TGTGCCAGCAGTAGCGGAACGAACACCGGGGAGCTGTTTTTT.

The chain has TRBV19 and TRBJ1-1; D is unclear. The CDR3 covers 15 residues. Trimming cost V 4 bases and J 4 bases, with 16 bases left between them. Germline V lookup: CDR1 LNHDA, CDR2 SQIVND (reference sequence). CDR3 sequence reads: CASSKALGHFTEAFF. The CDR3 DNA is TGTGCCAGTAGTAAGGCCCTGGGCCATTTCACTGAAGCTTTCTTT.

The genes are TRBV6-8 and TRBJ2-5; 8 nucleotides match TRBD2. This CDR3 region has 13 residues. Germline V gene lookup returns CDR1 MNHGY and CDR2 SAAAGT. V was pared by 5 bases and J by 7 bases, with 6 bases of the junction left unmatched. CDR3 sequence (DNA): TGTGCCAGCAGTGGTACTAGCGGAGGGACCCAGTACTTC. It translates to CASSGTSGGTQYF.

V is TRBV6-8 and J is TRBJ1-2, with TRBD1 as a possible D gene (5 bases). In germline, CDR1 is MNHGY, CDR2 SAAAGT. CDR3 length: 13 amino acids. The V and J ends lost 7 bases and 5 bases respectively, with 14 bases between them. CDR3 residues: CASTRPGIYGYTF. The DNA for the CDR3 is TGTGCCAGCACTCGACCAGGGATTTATGGCTACACCTTC.

A few counts support this clone. The chain employs TRBV29-1 and TRBJ2-7; 8 nucleotides align to TRBD1. This CDR3 region has 13 residues. With V trimmed by 5 bases and J by 4 bases, 7 bases remained unmatched. The V gene's germline CDR1 is SQVTM and CDR2 ANQGSEA. CDR3 nucleotide sequence: TGCAGCGTTAGTCAGGGGGCGGTGTACGAGCAGTACTTC. Residues: CSVSQGAVYEQYF.

This clone is medium-sized in the sample. The rearrangement uses TRBV30 and TRBJ1-4; 9 bases align to TRBD1. This CDR3 is 17 amino acids long. Germline V gives CDR1 GTSNPN, CDR2 SVGIG (reference sequence). Trimming took 0 bases from V and 3 from J; bases not matched to a gene: 8. CDR3 protein: CAWSVRQGVLANEKLFF. The CDR3 nucleotides read TGTGCCTGGAGTGTACGACAGGGGGTCTTGGCTAATGAAAAACTGTTTTTT.

The rearrangement links TRBV23-1 to TRBJ2-1; 11 nucleotides align to TRBD1. TRBV23-1 falls under the ORF class, with uncertain function. The ends lost 6 bases at V and 6 bases at J; junction bases unmatched: 7. This CDR3 is built from 15 residues. CDR3 residues: CASSLTGTGGNEQFF. The CDR3 nucleotides are TGCGCCAGCAGCTTAACCGGGACAGGGGGCAATGAGCAGTTCTTC.

This chain joins TRBV29-1 and TRBJ2-5; TRBD2 aligns across 7 bases. The CDR3 has 13 residues. The J segment lost 4 bases and the V segment lost 3 bases, leaving 5 bases of the junction unmatched. Germline V lookup: CDR1 SQVTM, CDR2 ANQGSEA. The CDR3 sequence is CSVEAGRGETQYF. The DNA of the CDR3 is TGCAGCGTTGAGGCAGGGAGGGGAGAGACCCAGTACTTC.

The V call is TRBV14, the J call TRBJ2-7; possible D gene TRBD1, 6 bases. Deletions cut 5 bases from V and 6 bases from J, with 14 bases between. The CDR3 length is 13 residues. CDR1 and CDR2 from the germline V gene are SGHDN and FVKESK. The CDR3 here is CASSEGGPREQYF. CDR3 DNA: TGTGCCAGCAGCGAAGGGGGTCCGCGCGAGCAGTACTTC.

This clone is medium-sized by share. The chain employs TRBV6-8 and TRBJ1-6; tentative D call: TRBD1 (6 bases). Germline loops: CDR1 MNHGY, CDR2 SAAAGT. The CDR3 sequence is 19 residues long. With 0 bases removed from V and 6 bases from J, the gap between germline ends came to 21 bases. CDR3 nucleotide sequence: TGTGCCAGCAGTTACTCGAAGCGCTTGGACAGAAGATTTAATTCACCCCTCCACTTT. Amino acid sequence: CASSYSKRLDRRFNSPLHF.

CDR3 loop: CSVNSGGGNEQFF. CDR3 nucleotide sequence: TGCAGCGTAAATTCCGGGGGAGGCAATGAGCAGTTCTTC. The chain combines TRBV29-1 with TRBJ2-1, with D maybe TRBD2 (6 bases). V lost 6 bases and J 6 bases, leaving 15 bases between the germline ends. The germline CDR1 and CDR2 sequences are SQVTM and ANQGSEA. There are 13 residues in the CDR3.

The rearrangement joins TRBV19 to TRBJ2-5; TRBD2 agrees at 11 bases. V dropped 1 base and J dropped 5; count of bases not matched to a gene: 3. CDR1 and CDR2 from the germline V gene are LNHDA and SQIVND (reference sequence). CDR3 length: 15 amino acids. Here the CDR3 DNA reads TGTGCCAGTAGTATAGGACTAGCGGGAAGGGAGACCCAGTACTTC. The encoded protein is CASSIGLAGRETQYF.

This clone was seen a few times. The rearrangement joins TRBV6-8 to TRBJ1-5; D possibly corresponds to TRBD1 (5 bases). The CDR3 has 15 amino acids. V was cut by 7 bases and J by 2 bases, with 15 bases left in between. Germline loops: CDR1 MNHGY, CDR2 SAAAGT. Here the CDR3 reads CASIRVPSGNQPQHF. The DNA for the CDR3 is TGTGCCAGCATCAGGGTCCCTAGTGGCAATCAGCCCCAGCATTTT.

The chain is built from TRBV28 and TRBJ2-1, with a tentative D call TRBD2 (6 bases). V gave up 1 base and J gave up 8 bases, with 12 bases separating them. This CDR3 region has 14 residues. Germline CDR1 and CDR2: MDHEN and SYDVKM. The CDR3 sequence: CASSLLVRDDEQFF. DNA of the CDR3: TGTGCCAGCAGTTTATTAGTGCGGGACGATGAGCAGTTCTTC.

The J gene is TRBJ2-1, the V gene TRBV18, with 10 bases that match TRBD1. The CDR3 length is 17 residues. CDR1 is KGHSH, CDR2 LQKENI, per germline. V was pared by 0 bases and J by 6 bases, with 8 bases of the junction left unmatched. The CDR3 region has the DNA TGTGCCAGCTCACCACCGATGGGACAGGGGCCAGCCAATGAGCAGTTCTTC. Protein sequence: CASSPPMGQGPANEQFF.

This clone ranks as medium-sized. The DNA for the CDR3 is TGTGCCAGCAGCTTTGGGGAGGGGGCCGGTGGAAACACCATATATTTT. It encodes CASSFGEGAGGNTIYF. This chain connects TRBV11-3 to TRBJ1-3; 7 bases align to TRBD1. V gave up 3 bases and J gave up 3 bases; unmatched junction bases: 8. CDR1 SGHNT and CDR2 YENEEA come from the germline V gene. The CDR3 consists of 16 residues.

The gene calls are TRBV4-1 and TRBJ1-5, with unresolved D. CDR1 is MGHRA and CDR2 is YSYEKL in the germline V gene. V was clipped by 0 bases and J by 6 bases, with 9 bases between them. CDR3 length: 14 amino acids. CDR3: CASSQDGRSQPQHF. As DNA, the CDR3 is TGCGCCAGCAGCCAAGATGGCCGGAGTCAGCCCCAGCATTTT.

The chain is built from TRBV18 and TRBJ2-7; the match to TRBD2 covers 8 bases. The trim removed 8 bases at V and 0 bases at J, leaving 9 bases unmatched. CDR1 is KGHSH, CDR2 LQKENI, per germline. The CDR3 runs 15 residues. CDR3 sequence reads: CASRTGGRSSYEQYF. CDR3 DNA sequence: TGTGCCAGCAGAACGGGAGGGAGGAGCTCCTACGAGCAGTACTTC.